The 21 T cell receptor beta chains below all came from one sample that was sequenced in a study of shared clonotypes between healthy human individuals (TCRdb year 2020). The library was produced with the immunoSEQ multiplex PCR assay. TCRdb holds this immuneACCESS table with in-frame rearrangements only. Some clones are missing; in checked studies, unresolved V genes explain under half, and the rest has no known cause. This sample lists about 2.4 million clones; under 95% were detected once. The ten largest clones capture around 0.4% of the sample. Sequenced sample: naive CD4+ T cells from PBMCs. According to the study, the label for this sample's cell subset or site signals: CD45RA+ positively selected. These receptors were taken from a man aged 18 to 30 in good health. Some clones in this sample may be carry-over from other donors' samples.

V is TRBV5-4 and J is TRBJ2-1; 11 bases match TRBD2. The germline V gene encodes CDR1 SGHNT and CDR2 YYREEE (reference sequence). The CDR3 runs to 16 residues. J was trimmed by 0 bases and V by 4 bases; bases with no gene match: 3. The CDR3 nucleotides read TGTGCCAGCAGCGAGACTAGCGGGATCTCCTACAATGAGCAGTTCTTC. Its protein is CASSETSGISYNEQFF.

This clone was detected once. CDR3 nucleotide sequence: TGTGCCAGCAGCTTGGCGAGTAGTGGGGCCTACGAGCAGTACTTC. Amino acids: CASSLASSGAYEQYF. The chain is built from TRBV5-4 and TRBJ2-7; D is ambiguous. This CDR3 is built from 15 residues. The ends were cut back, 0 bases at V and 2 bases at J, with 12 bases in the middle. From germline, CDR1 is SGHNT and CDR2 YYREEE (reference sequence).

This rearrangement joins TRBV27 to TRBJ1-1, with D perhaps TRBD1 (5 bases). This CDR3 region has 15 residues. The ends were cut back, 3 bases at V and 0 bases at J, with 11 bases in the middle. The germline gives CDR1 MNHEY, CDR2 SMNVEV (reference sequence). CDR3: CASSFRTNMNTEAFF. The CDR3 nucleotides read TGTGCCAGCAGTTTTCGGACAAACATGAACACTGAAGCTTTCTTT.

The J gene is TRBJ2-5, the V gene TRBV6-5; perhaps TRBD2 as D (7 bases). The CDR3 runs to 16 residues. Germline lookup yields CDR1 MNHEY and CDR2 SVGAGI. The V end was cut by 2 bases, the J end by 5 bases, with 18 bases between. CDR3 loop: CASSYRGTSGGETQYF. The CDR3 coding sequence is TGTGCCAGCAGTTACAGGGGAACGTCGGGGGGCGAGACCCAGTACTTC.

The chain has TRBV7-2 and TRBJ2-1; D is uncertain. Germline CDR1 SGHTA, CDR2 FQGNSA. This CDR3 spans 16 amino acids. V lost 2 bases to trimming and J lost 11 bases, with 22 bases between them. CDR3 sequence: CASSLLIGVMGSKQFF. The CDR3, as DNA: TGTGCCAGCAGCTTATTAATTGGGGTGATGGGCTCCAAGCAGTTCTTC.

This chain links TRBV28 with TRBJ2-7; TRBD2 is a possible D gene (7 bases). The V gene's germline CDR1 is MDHEN and CDR2 SYDVKM. V dropped 8 bases and J dropped 3 bases, with 20 bases sitting between them. CDR3 length: 15 amino acids. CDR3 sequence: CASSLGGGQNYEQYF. DNA for the CDR3: TGTGCCAGCTCTTTGGGAGGGGGTCAAAACTACGAGCAGTACTTC.

J is TRBJ2-6 and V is TRBV29-1; D is unclear. Germline CDR1 and CDR2: SQVTM and ANQGSEA. The CDR3 extends over 14 amino acids. The V and J ends lost 4 bases and 0 bases respectively, with 7 bases between them. The CDR3 is CSVARDSGANVLTF. The CDR3 DNA sequence: TGCAGCGTTGCACGCGACTCTGGGGCCAACGTCCTGACTTTC.

The chain links TRBV19 to TRBJ2-2; TRBD1 matches 12 bases. Trimming removed 5 bases from V and 4 bases from J; junction bases left unmatched: 5. This CDR3 spans 16 amino acids. Per germline, CDR1 LNHDA and CDR2 SQIVND (reference sequence). The CDR3 is CASSHRDRGRTGELFF. CDR3 DNA sequence: TGTGCCAGTAGTCACCGGGACAGGGGGCGCACCGGGGAGCTGTTTTTT.

The chain employs TRBV9 and TRBJ2-5; D call uncertain. Germline-derived CDR1 and CDR2 are SGDLS and YYNGEE. V was pared by 0 bases and J by 4 bases, with 16 bases between. There are 16 residues in the CDR3. The CDR3 DNA sequence: TGTGCCAGCAGCGTAGGGTCGAACTTTCACGGAGAGACCCAGTACTTC. Amino acid sequence: CASSVGSNFHGETQYF.

The chain links TRBV5-8 to TRBJ1-5; a weak D match, TRBD1 (6 bases). CDR1 is SGHTS and CDR2 is YDEGEE in the germline V gene. This CDR3 comprises 16 residues. The V end was cut by 1 base, the J end by 1 base, with 12 bases between. The CDR3 here is CASSLSGRGSNQPQHF. The CDR3 DNA reads as TGTGCCAGCAGCTTGTCGGGGAGGGGGAGCAATCAGCCCCAGCATTTT. The complete variable domain, with remaining parts taken from reference TRBV5-8 and TRBJ1-5, reads EAGVTQSPTHLIKTRGQQATLRCSPISGHTSVYWYQQALGLGLQFLLWYDEGEERNRGNFPPRFSGRQFPNYSSELNVNALELEDSALYLCASSLSGRGSNQPQHFGDGTRLSIL.

Regarding this clone: Other DNA sequences in the sample encode the same CDR3. V gene TRBV5-1 combines with J gene TRBJ2-5; TRBD1 might be the D (6 bases). This CDR3 is built from 14 residues. Germline-derived CDR1 and CDR2 are SGHRS and YFSETQ. V was trimmed by 0 bases and J by 1 base, leaving 7 bases between them. The CDR3 loop reads CASSLAGAQETQYF. CDR3 nucleotide sequence: TGCGCCAGCAGCTTGGCAGGGGCCCAAGAGACCCAGTACTTC.

A note on this clone: This same CDR3 is encoded by further DNA sequences in the sample. The chain recombines TRBV5-1 with TRBJ1-4; 7 nucleotides agree with TRBD1. Germline trimming cut 0 bases from V and 6 bases from J; bases unmatched to any gene: 2. The CDR3 is 14 residues long. Germline V gene lookup returns CDR1 SGHRS and CDR2 YFSETQ. CDR3 bases: TGCGCCAGCAGCTTGGACAGGGGTGATGAAAAACTGTTTTTT. Protein: CASSLDRGDEKLFF.

The V gene is TRBV18, the J gene TRBJ2-6; unclear D gene. There are 14 residues in the CDR3. V was pared by 8 bases and J by 2 bases, with 10 bases between. The V gene's germline CDR1 is KGHSH and CDR2 LQKENI. In DNA, the CDR3 is TGTGCCAGCACGAAGGAGACTGGGGCCAACGTCCTGACTTTC. Translated, it gives CASTKETGANVLTF.

The chain links TRBV5-1 to TRBJ2-1; 12 nucleotides agree with TRBD2. This CDR3 is 16 amino acids long. Per the germline V gene, CDR1 is SGHRS and CDR2 is YFSETQ. Losses at the gene ends were 2 bases for V and 6 bases for J; bases not matched to a gene: 6. The CDR3: CASSFSLAGGANEQFF. CDR3 in DNA: TGCGCCAGCAGCTTCAGTCTAGCGGGAGGGGCCAATGAGCAGTTCTTC.

V and J are TRBV7-3 and TRBJ2-7; TRBD2 matches 12 bases. Trimming removed 5 bases from V and 0 bases from J; junction bases left unmatched: 8. The V gene's germline CDR1 is SGHTA and CDR2 FQGTGA. The CDR3 loop spans 17 amino acids. The CDR3 region has the DNA TGTGCCAGCAGCCGCCCCGAGACTAGCGGGAGCTCCTACGAGCAGTACTTC. It is translated as CASSRPETSGSSYEQYF.

V usage is TRBV6-5 and J usage is TRBJ2-3; no reliable D call. V lost 6 bases, J lost 4 bases, and 14 bases lay in between. The CDR3 covers 14 residues. Germline V gives CDR1 MNHEY, CDR2 SVGAGI. CDR3 region: CASSKKSPADTQYF. The CDR3 nucleotides are TGTGCCAGCAGCAAGAAGAGCCCCGCAGATACGCAGTATTTT.

With regard to this clone: This specimen includes other DNA sequences encoding the same CDR3. The V call is TRBV20-1, the J call TRBJ2-1; D not resolved. The CDR3 runs 11 residues. V was pared by 7 bases and J by 0 bases, with 4 bases between. Germline CDR1 DFQATT, CDR2 SNEGSKA (reference sequence). This CDR3 is CSGSSYNEQFF. The CDR3 DNA is TGCAGTGGTAGCTCCTACAATGAGCAGTTCTTC.

The chain couples TRBV7-6 to TRBJ2-3; 11 nucleotides match TRBD2. The junction had 13 bases not matched to a gene; V was cut back by 4 bases and J by 1 base. CDR3 length: 19 residues. Germline V gene data show CDR1 as SGHVS and CDR2 as FNYEAQ. The DNA for the CDR3 is TGTGCCAGCAGCTCCTCGAGGGGACTAGCGGACGTGGGCACAGATACGCAGTATTTT. Translated: CASSSSRGLADVGTDTQYF.

The chain has TRBV6-6 and TRBJ2-7; D is possibly TRBD1 (6 bases). Germline V CDR1 and CDR2: MNHNY, SVGAGI (reference sequence). This CDR3 is built from 13 residues. Trimming left V 8 bases short and J 4 bases short, with 15 bases between. This chain's CDR3 is CASQTGSGYEQYF. CDR3 sequence (DNA): TGTGCCAGCCAAACAGGGTCCGGGTACGAGCAGTACTTC.

This chain uses TRBV5-1 with TRBJ1-2; no reliable D call. V lost 0 bases to trimming and J lost 9 bases, with 12 bases between them. This CDR3 spans 13 amino acids. CDR1 is SGHRS, CDR2 YFSETQ, per germline. CDR3 sequence (DNA): TGCGCCAGCAGCTTGGCCCCCGGGTTCAGCTACACCTTC. As protein: CASSLAPGFSYTF.

V usage is TRBV11-2 and J usage is TRBJ2-7; 10 nucleotides agree with TRBD2. The length of the CDR3 is 16 residues. V shed 4 bases, J shed 4 bases, and the junction held 10 bases outside the gene matches. Per the germline V gene, CDR1 is SGHAT and CDR2 is FQNNGV. The DNA for the CDR3 is TGTGCCAGCAGCTCCCCGAGAGTAGCGGGAGGATACGAGCAGTACTTC. It is translated as CASSSPRVAGGYEQYF.